One sample yielded the 5 T cell receptor beta chains listed below, sequenced in a study of shared clonotypes between healthy human individuals. Generated by immunoSEQ multiplex PCR, the TCRdb table keeps only in-frame clones and is missing some. The repertoire has about 980,000 clones, 76% of them found once; the top ten carry over 1.3%. The sample was memory CD4+ T cells sorted from blood. Subset here: CD45RA-negative fraction. The receptors shown here come from a man in his late teens or twenties in good health.

This rearrangement joins TRBV6-6 to TRBJ1-5; no clear D gene. Trimming shortened V by 6 bases and J by 9 bases, and 9 bases separated the two germline ends. CDR3 length: 11 amino acids. CDR1 is MNHNY and CDR2 is SVGAGI in the germline V gene (reference sequence). DNA for the CDR3: TGTGCCAGCAGATTAGATACGCCCCAGCATTTT. Translated, it gives CASRLDTPQHF.

This sequence joins TRBV15 and TRBJ1-6; D is undetermined. The V gene's germline CDR1 is LNHNV and CDR2 YYDKDF (reference sequence). With 7 bases removed from V and 7 bases from J, the gap between germline ends came to 17 bases. The CDR3 runs to 15 residues. As DNA, the CDR3 is TGTGCCACCACCGAGGCAGGACTATTGAATTCACCCCTCCACTTT. It yields the protein CATTEAGLLNSPLHF.

The chain recombines TRBV5-4 with TRBJ2-6; a possible D gene is TRBD1 (6 bases). Germline V lookup: CDR1 SGHNT, CDR2 YYREEE (reference sequence). The V end was cut by 1 base, the J end by 2 bases, with 13 bases between. This CDR3 spans 17 amino acids. In DNA form, the CDR3 reads TGTGCCAGCAGCTTGACAGGGCTGGGCGCTGGGGCCAACGTCCTGACTTTC. It specifies CASSLTGLGAGANVLTF.

The chain couples TRBV19 to TRBJ2-2, with 10 bases identical to TRBD2. The germline CDR1 and CDR2 sequences are LNHDA and SQIVND (reference sequence). The CDR3 runs 14 residues. V trimming: 8 bases; J trimming: 6 bases; junction bases outside the gene matches: 6. The CDR3 reads CASGWTSGAGELFF. The CDR3 DNA follows: TGTGCCAGTGGTTGGACTAGCGGCGCCGGGGAGCTGTTTTTT.

CDR3 sequence (DNA): TGTGCCAGCAGCCCGAAGACTAGCGGGGGGGCGGGTTCCTACAATGAGCAGTTCTTC. Residues: CASSPKTSGGAGSYNEQFF. The chain carries TRBV13 and TRBJ2-1; TRBD2 matches at 14 bases. V was clipped by 5 bases and J by 1 base; unmatched bases: 10. Germline V gene lookup returns CDR1 PRHDT and CDR2 FYEKMQ (reference sequence). This CDR3 is built from 19 residues.